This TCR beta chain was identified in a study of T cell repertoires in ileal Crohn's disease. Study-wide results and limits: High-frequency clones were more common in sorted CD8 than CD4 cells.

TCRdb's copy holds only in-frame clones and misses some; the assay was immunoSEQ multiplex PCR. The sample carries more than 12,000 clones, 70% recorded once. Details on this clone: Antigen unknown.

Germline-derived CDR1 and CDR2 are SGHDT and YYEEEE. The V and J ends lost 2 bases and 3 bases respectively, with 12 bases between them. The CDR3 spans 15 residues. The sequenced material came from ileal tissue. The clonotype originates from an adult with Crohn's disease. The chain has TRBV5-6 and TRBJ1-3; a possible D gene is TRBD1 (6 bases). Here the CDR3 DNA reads TGTGCCAGCAGCTTTGAGCACAGGGTTGGAAACACCATATATTTT. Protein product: CASSFEHRVGNTIYF. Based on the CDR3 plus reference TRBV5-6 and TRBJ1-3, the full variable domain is DAGVTQSPTHLIKTRGQQVTLRCSPKSGHDTVSWYQQALGQGPQFIFQYYEEEERQRGNFPDRFSGHQFPNYSSELNVNALLLGDSALYLCASSFEHRVGNTIYFGEGSWLTVV.